This T cell receptor beta chain was documented in a study of blood T cell repertoires in COVID-19. The V segment lost 4 bases and the J segment 3 bases; nucleotides outside the gene matches: 7. Germline V lookup: CDR1 PRHDT, CDR2 FYEKMQ (reference sequence). CDR3 size: 15 residues. Source study methods: By means of reference gene primer amplification, nucleated cell counts were estimated. Libraries were prepared by immunoSEQ multiplex PCR; TCRdb keeps only in-frame clonotypes and omits some of them. V and J calls and clone size are as listed in that table; D and trimming were resolved from the DNA. The data show 15,000 to 20,000 clones, around 80% seen once.

This receptor was identified in a man between 60 and 75 years old with active or convalescent COVID-19. The rearrangement links TRBV13 to TRBJ2-5; 8 nucleotides align to TRBD2. Specimen: peripheral blood. The CDR3 coding sequence is TGTGCCAGCAGCTCCCGCGGGGGGAGGGAAGAGACCCAGTACTTC. Protein product: CASSSRGGREETQYF.